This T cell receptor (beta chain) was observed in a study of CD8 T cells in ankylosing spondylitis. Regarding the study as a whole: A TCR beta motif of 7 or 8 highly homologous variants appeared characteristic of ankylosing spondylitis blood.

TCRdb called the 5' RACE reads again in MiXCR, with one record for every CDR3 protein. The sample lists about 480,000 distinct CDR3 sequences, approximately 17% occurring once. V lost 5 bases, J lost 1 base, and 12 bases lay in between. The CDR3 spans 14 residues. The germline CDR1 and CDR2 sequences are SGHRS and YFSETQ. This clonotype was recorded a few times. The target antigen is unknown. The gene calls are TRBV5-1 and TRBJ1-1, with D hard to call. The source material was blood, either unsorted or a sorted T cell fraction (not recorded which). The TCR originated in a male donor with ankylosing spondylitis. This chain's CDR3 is CASSSIGPNTEAFF. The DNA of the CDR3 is TGCGCCAGCAGTTCTATCGGGCCGAACACTGAAGCTTTCTTT.